These T cell receptor beta chains were read from a single sample in a study of cytomegalovirus exposure and HLA in healthy donors. The data were produced by immunoSEQ multiplex PCR, yet TCRdb's version contains in-frame clones alone and is incomplete. The top ten hold roughly 1.5% of the sample, which has around 110,000 clones, 82% seen once. Sequenced sample: PBMCs. These receptor sequences come from a man aged 45 to 65 in good health and CMV-seronegative. CDR3s include the opening cysteine and the closing phenylalanine or tryptophan.

v_call,cdr3_aa
TRBV14,CASSQTREVAEQYF
TRBV5-1,CASSPQSDGGYTF
TRBV15,CATRGFRTANTEAFF
TRBV5-1,CASSLESGGLVTQYF
TRBV4-2,CASAAERTAYNQPQHF
TRBV7-2,CASSLWGRGLGTDTQYF
TRBV7-2,CASSLAVREYEQYF
TRBV7-9,CASSPEQPRGYTF
TRBV7-6,CASSLRAGYEQFF
TRBV14,CASSQAGQGEKLFF